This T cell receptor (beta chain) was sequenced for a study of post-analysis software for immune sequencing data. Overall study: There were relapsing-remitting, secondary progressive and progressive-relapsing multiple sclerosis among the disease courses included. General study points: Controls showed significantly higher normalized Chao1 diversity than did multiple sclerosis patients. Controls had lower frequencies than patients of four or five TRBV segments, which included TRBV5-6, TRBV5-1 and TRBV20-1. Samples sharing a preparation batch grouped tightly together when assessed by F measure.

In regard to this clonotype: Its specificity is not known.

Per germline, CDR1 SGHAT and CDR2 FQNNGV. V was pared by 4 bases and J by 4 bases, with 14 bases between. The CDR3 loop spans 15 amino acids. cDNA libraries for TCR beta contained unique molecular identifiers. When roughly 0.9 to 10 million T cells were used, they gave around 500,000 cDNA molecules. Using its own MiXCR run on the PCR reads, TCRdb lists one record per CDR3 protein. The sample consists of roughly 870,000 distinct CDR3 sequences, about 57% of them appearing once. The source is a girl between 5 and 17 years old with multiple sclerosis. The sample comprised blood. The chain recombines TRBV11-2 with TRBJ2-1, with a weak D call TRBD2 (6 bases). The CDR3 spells CASSSTRGRYNEQFF. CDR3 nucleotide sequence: TGTGCCAGCAGCTCGACTAGGGGTCGGTACAATGAGCAGTTCTTC.